This TCR beta chain comes out of a study of vaccination and CD4 T cells after COVID-19. Turning to the study itself: Blood was drawn a median around 73 days post second dose, range 14 to 241.

V was cut by 3 bases and J by 8 bases, with 19 bases left in between. CDR3 length: 15 amino acids. Germline V gene data show CDR1 as SGHNT and CDR2 as YENEEA. As for treatment: roughly 10-day PBMC culture with coronavirus spike peptide pools or control peptides (ViraFEST assay). Expansion of antigen-specific T cells with peptide pools by ViraFEST preceded sequencing of TCRs. Peptide pools at approximately 11 ug/ml and IL-2 at around 10 IU/ml were added to cultures of a few million PBMCs per well. The Oncomine TCR Beta short-read assay generated sequence data from the DNA of cultured CD4+ T cells. TCRdb fed the PCR reads into MiXCR, producing one record per CDR3 protein. The sample contains 15,000 or so distinct CDR3 sequences, 40% to 50% of which appear only once. Concerning this clonotype: Its antigen is not known.

The specimen comprised cultured CD4+ T cells from blood, sampled after SARS-CoV-2 vaccination. The receptor was isolated from a human donor with COVID-19. The V gene is TRBV11-3, the J gene TRBJ1-1, with D possibly being TRBD1 (6 bases). CDR3 region: CASSFLGAGVGEAFF. The CDR3 region has the DNA TGTGCCAGCAGCTTTCTTGGGGCAGGGGTGGGGGAAGCTTTCTTT.